The rows below give T cell receptor beta chains drawn from one sample of a study of T cells in Graves' hyperthyroidism and ophthalmopathy. MiXCR was run by TCRdb on the multiplex PCR reads, yielding one entry per CDR3 protein. The data contain about 250,000 distinct CDR3 sequences, roughly 15% of them singletons. The specimen was blood. These receptors were collected from a woman between 50 and 59 years old with Graves' hyperthyroidism that later progressed to Graves' ophthalmopathy. CDR3s include the opening cysteine and the closing phenylalanine or tryptophan. The order of the fields is CDR3 protein, J gene, D gene, V gene. D genes are given only for firm matches.

cdr3_aa: CASSERGGGTSYPDTQYF; j_call: TRBJ2-3; d_call: -; v_call: TRBV2
cdr3_aa: CASSATGLATQYF; j_call: TRBJ2-3; d_call: -; v_call: TRBV2
cdr3_aa: CAISESGWEDLYNEQFF; j_call: TRBJ2-1; d_call: -; v_call: TRBV10-3
cdr3_aa: CASRVTSGRDEQFF; j_call: TRBJ2-1; d_call: TRBD2; v_call: TRBV2
cdr3_aa: CASSLLAGGPADTQYF; j_call: TRBJ2-3; d_call: TRBD2; v_call: TRBV12-3/TRBV12-4
cdr3_aa: CASRLKGGANTGELFF; j_call: TRBJ2-2; d_call: TRBD1; v_call: TRBV19
cdr3_aa: CASSGATDTQYF; j_call: TRBJ2-3; d_call: -; v_call: TRBV2
cdr3_aa: CASSRYEVNEQYF; j_call: TRBJ2-7; d_call: -; v_call: TRBV7-2
cdr3_aa: CASSDPTGSVYEQYF; j_call: TRBJ2-7; d_call: -; v_call: TRBV25-1
cdr3_aa: CASSLSGTGRDTQYF; j_call: TRBJ2-3; d_call: TRBD1; v_call: TRBV11-3
cdr3_aa: CSASIGETQYF; j_call: TRBJ2-5; d_call: -; v_call: TRBV20-1
cdr3_aa: CASSEVERLNTEAFF; j_call: TRBJ1-1; d_call: -; v_call: TRBV6-1
cdr3_aa: CSALGLAGLYNEQFF; j_call: TRBJ2-1; d_call: TRBD2; v_call: TRBV20-1
cdr3_aa: CASSQDLDRVNEKLFF; j_call: TRBJ1-4; d_call: TRBD1; v_call: TRBV3-1
cdr3_aa: CASSPRLAGVSDTQYF; j_call: TRBJ2-3; d_call: TRBD2; v_call: TRBV28
cdr3_aa: CASSDSDQPSYNEQFF; j_call: TRBJ2-1; d_call: -; v_call: TRBV25-1
cdr3_aa: CASTRGGKLHNEQFF; j_call: TRBJ2-1; d_call: -; v_call: TRBV28
cdr3_aa: CSARFRGSNQPQHF; j_call: TRBJ1-5; d_call: -; v_call: TRBV20-1
cdr3_aa: CASSSGGSTAYNEQFF; j_call: TRBJ2-1; d_call: -; v_call: TRBV7-3
cdr3_aa: CASSYSDTDQPQHF; j_call: TRBJ1-5; d_call: -; v_call: TRBV6-9
cdr3_aa: CASSVGRLAGVETQYF; j_call: TRBJ2-5; d_call: TRBD2; v_call: TRBV9
cdr3_aa: CASSEAGQGTSPLHF; j_call: TRBJ1-6; d_call: TRBD1; v_call: TRBV6-1
cdr3_aa: CASSSAYPNLLNYGYTF; j_call: TRBJ1-2; d_call: -; v_call: TRBV27
cdr3_aa: CASSWGTGDQPQHF; j_call: TRBJ1-5; d_call: TRBD1; v_call: TRBV5-5
cdr3_aa: CASSLYAGDEQYF; j_call: TRBJ2-7; d_call: TRBD2; v_call: TRBV28
cdr3_aa: CSAYRTSGIKDTQYF; j_call: TRBJ2-3; d_call: TRBD2; v_call: TRBV20-1
cdr3_aa: CASSGRGADTQYF; j_call: TRBJ2-3; d_call: -; v_call: TRBV28
cdr3_aa: CASSMESPYMYNEQFF; j_call: TRBJ2-1; d_call: -; v_call: TRBV19
cdr3_aa: CASSLAGRETQYF; j_call: TRBJ2-5; d_call: -; v_call: TRBV7-9
cdr3_aa: CASRSGDYTDTQYF; j_call: TRBJ2-3; d_call: TRBD2; v_call: TRBV11-1
cdr3_aa: CASSFSSGSGYNEQFF; j_call: TRBJ2-1; d_call: TRBD2; v_call: TRBV5-6
cdr3_aa: CASSERQTNEKLFF; j_call: TRBJ1-4; d_call: -; v_call: TRBV2
cdr3_aa: CASSVAGGRNQPQHF; j_call: TRBJ1-5; d_call: -; v_call: TRBV9
cdr3_aa: CASSGRTENTEAFF; j_call: TRBJ1-1; d_call: -; v_call: TRBV6-1
cdr3_aa: CASSRGGGSTYEQYF; j_call: TRBJ2-7; d_call: -; v_call: TRBV7-2
cdr3_aa: CASSNQGWEKLFF; j_call: TRBJ1-4; d_call: -; v_call: TRBV19
cdr3_aa: CAWSRPQGSSYNEQFF; j_call: TRBJ2-1; d_call: -; v_call: TRBV30
cdr3_aa: CASSRSGESNQPQHF; j_call: TRBJ1-5; d_call: -; v_call: TRBV7-9
cdr3_aa: CASSWGGGRNSPLHF; j_call: TRBJ1-6; d_call: -; v_call: TRBV7-9
cdr3_aa: CASSRDSGEELFF; j_call: TRBJ2-2; d_call: -; v_call: TRBV7-3
cdr3_aa: CASSAQGGGSYNEQFF; j_call: TRBJ2-1; d_call: TRBD2; v_call: TRBV9
cdr3_aa: CASSQGNRGQDNEQFF; j_call: TRBJ2-1; d_call: TRBD1; v_call: TRBV7-9
cdr3_aa: CASSLEVTTEAFF; j_call: TRBJ1-1; d_call: -; v_call: TRBV12-3/TRBV12-4
cdr3_aa: CASSLRLAGTYEQYF; j_call: TRBJ2-7; d_call: TRBD2; v_call: TRBV11-2
cdr3_aa: CASSLGTGGEQYF; j_call: TRBJ2-7; d_call: TRBD1; v_call: TRBV7-3